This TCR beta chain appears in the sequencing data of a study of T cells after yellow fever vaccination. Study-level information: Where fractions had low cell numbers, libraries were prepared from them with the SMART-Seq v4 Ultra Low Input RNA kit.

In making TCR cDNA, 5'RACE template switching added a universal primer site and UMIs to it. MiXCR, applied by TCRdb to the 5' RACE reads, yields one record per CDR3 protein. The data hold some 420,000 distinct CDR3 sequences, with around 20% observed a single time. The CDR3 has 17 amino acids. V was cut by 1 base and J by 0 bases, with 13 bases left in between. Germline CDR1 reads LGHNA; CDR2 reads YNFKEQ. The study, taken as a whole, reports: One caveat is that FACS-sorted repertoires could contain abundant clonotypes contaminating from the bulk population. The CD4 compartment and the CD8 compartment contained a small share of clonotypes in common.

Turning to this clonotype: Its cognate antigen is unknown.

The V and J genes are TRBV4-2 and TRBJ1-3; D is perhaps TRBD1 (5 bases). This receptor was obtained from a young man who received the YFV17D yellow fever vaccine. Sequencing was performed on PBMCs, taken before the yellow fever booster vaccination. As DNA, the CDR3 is TGTGCCAGCAGCCAAGTGGGGCAGGCGTTCTCTGGAAACACCATATATTTT. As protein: CASSQVGQAFSGNTIYF.